Here is one T cell receptor beta chain with its context. Possible read error: a much larger clone is one base away. Amplification yielded TCR beta CDR3 regions, with RNA transcripts as the source. The TCR CDR3 was amplified in a first-round RT-PCR using the HTBI primer set. TCRdb called the multiplex PCR reads again in MiXCR, with one record for every CDR3 protein. The sample has about 400,000 distinct CDR3 sequences, under 15% seen once. This record belongs to a study of T cells in Graves' hyperthyroidism and ophthalmopathy. Study overall: Before treatment of any kind, peripheral blood was taken at initial diagnosis.

The CDR3 runs to 15 residues. V gave up 1 base and J gave up 5 bases; unmatched junction bases: 3. The germline CDR1 and CDR2 sequences are LGHNA and YNFKEQ. Graves' hyperthyroidism was deemed stable absent ophthalmopathy progression within 18 months. Not enrolled were patients with uncontrolled infection, other autoimmune disease, pregnancy or lactation. Every diagnosis used clinical symptoms, serum thyroxine and TRAb, thyroid ultrasound and orbital computed tomography. The J gene is TRBJ1-1, the V gene TRBV4-2; 11 positions agree with TRBD1. Material: blood. The clonotype was recovered from a woman between 25 and 40 years old with Graves' hyperthyroidism. The CDR3 reads CASSQAGTGGTEAFF. The CDR3 DNA sequence: TGTGCCAGCAGCCAAGCGGGGACAGGGGGGACTGAAGCTTTCTTT.